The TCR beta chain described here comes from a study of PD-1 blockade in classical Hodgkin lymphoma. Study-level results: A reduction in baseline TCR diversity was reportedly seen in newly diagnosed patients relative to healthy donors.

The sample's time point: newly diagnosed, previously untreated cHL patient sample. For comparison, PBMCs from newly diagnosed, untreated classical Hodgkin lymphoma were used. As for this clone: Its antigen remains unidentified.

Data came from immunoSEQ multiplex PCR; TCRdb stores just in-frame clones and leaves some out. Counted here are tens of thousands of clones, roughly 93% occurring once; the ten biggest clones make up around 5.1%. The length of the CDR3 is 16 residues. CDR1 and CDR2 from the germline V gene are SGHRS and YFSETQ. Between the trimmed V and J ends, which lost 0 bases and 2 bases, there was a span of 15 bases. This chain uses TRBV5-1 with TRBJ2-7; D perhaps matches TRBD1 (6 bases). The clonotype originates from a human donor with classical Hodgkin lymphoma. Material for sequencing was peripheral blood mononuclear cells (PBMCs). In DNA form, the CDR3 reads TGCGCCAGCAGCTTGGCGATAGGTGGACAGACCTACGAGCAGTACTTC. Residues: CASSLAIGGQTYEQYF. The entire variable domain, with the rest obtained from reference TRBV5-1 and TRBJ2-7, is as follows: KAGVTQTPRYLIKTRGQQVTLSCSPISGHRSVSWYQQTPGQGLQFLFEYFSETQRNKGNFPGRFSGRQFSNSRSEMNVSTLELGDSALYLCASSLAIGGQTYEQYFGPGTRLTVT.